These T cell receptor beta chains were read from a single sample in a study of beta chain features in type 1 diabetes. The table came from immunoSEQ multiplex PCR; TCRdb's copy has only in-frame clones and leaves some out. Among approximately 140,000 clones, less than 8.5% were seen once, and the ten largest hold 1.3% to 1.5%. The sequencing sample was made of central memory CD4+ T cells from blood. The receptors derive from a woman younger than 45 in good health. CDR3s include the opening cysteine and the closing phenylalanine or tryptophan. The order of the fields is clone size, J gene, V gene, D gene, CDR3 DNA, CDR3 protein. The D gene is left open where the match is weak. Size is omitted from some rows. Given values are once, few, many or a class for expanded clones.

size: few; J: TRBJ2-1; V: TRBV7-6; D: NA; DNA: TGTGCCAGCAGCTTAGGGCCGGACAGCTACAATGAGCAGTTCTTC; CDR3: CASSLGPDSYNEQFF
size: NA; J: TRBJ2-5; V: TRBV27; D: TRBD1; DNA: TGTGCCAGCAGTACCCTCGCTGGGACAGGGGGGCAAGAGACCCAGTACTTC; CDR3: CASSTLAGTGGQETQYF
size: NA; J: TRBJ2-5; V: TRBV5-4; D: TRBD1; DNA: TGTGCCAGCAGCTACCAGGACAGGGTAGGGACCCAGTACTTC; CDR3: CASSYQDRVGTQYF
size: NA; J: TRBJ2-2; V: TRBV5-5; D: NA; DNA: TGTGCCAGCAGCATTATGGGGCTCGGGGAGCTGTTTTTT; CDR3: CASSIMGLGELFF
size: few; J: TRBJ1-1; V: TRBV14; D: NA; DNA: TGTGCCAGCAGCCAATCAGGGATTACTGAAGCTTTCTTT; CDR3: CASSQSGITEAFF
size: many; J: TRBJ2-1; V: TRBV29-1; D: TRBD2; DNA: TGCAGCGTTGCGCGGGAGAGGGGTCAGTTCTTC; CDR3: CSVARERGQFF
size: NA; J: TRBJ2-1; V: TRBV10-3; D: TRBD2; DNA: TGTGCCATCAGTAGCGGGGGGAATTCTTACAATGAGCAGTTCTTC; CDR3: CAISSGGNSYNEQFF
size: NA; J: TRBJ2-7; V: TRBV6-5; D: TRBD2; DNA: TGTGCCAGCAGTTACTCGAGGACTAGCGACGAGCAGTACTTC; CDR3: CASSYSRTSDEQYF
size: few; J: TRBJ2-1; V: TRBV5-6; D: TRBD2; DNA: TGTGCCAGCAGCTTGGCGCGGACTAGCGGGAGCTCCTACAATGAGCAGTTCTTC; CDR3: CASSLARTSGSSYNEQFF
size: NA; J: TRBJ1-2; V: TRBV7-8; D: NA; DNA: TGTGCCAGCAGCCCCCAAAGACAGCTTACCCATGGCTACACCTTC; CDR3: CASSPQRQLTHGYTF
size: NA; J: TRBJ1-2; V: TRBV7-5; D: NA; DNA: TGTGCCAGAAGGGGCGGGTATGGCTACACCTTC; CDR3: CARRGGYGYTF
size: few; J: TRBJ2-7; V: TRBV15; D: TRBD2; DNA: TGTGCCACCAGCAGCGTAAAGCCGGGACTAGCGGTGTACGAGCAGTACTTC; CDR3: CATSSVKPGLAVYEQYF
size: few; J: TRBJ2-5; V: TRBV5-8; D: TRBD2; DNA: TGTGCCAGCAGCCCAGGGTCGGGGGGCCAAGAGACCCAGTACTTC; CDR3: CASSPGSGGQETQYF
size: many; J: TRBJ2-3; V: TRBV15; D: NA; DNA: TGTGCCACCAGCAGATCACCCGAGTGGGCGGGCAGCACAGATACGCAGTATTTT; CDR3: CATSRSPEWAGSTDTQYF
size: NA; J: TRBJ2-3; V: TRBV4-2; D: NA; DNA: TGTGCCAGCAGCCCTAGAGGACAGAGCACAGATACGCAGTATTTT; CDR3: CASSPRGQSTDTQYF
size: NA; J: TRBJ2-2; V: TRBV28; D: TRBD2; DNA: TGTGCCAGCAGTACGGGACTAGCGGGAGCCAGGAACACCGGGGAGCTGTTTTTT; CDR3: CASSTGLAGARNTGELFF
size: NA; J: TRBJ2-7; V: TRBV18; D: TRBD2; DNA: TGTGCCAGCTCACCAGCTAGCGGGTTCGTGGAAGAGCAGTACTTC; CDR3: CASSPASGFVEEQYF
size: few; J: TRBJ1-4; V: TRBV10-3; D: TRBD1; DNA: TGTGCCATCAGTGAGTCTCTCGGGACAGGTTCGGAAAAACTGTTTTTT; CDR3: CAISESLGTGSEKLFF
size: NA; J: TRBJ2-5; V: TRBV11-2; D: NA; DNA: TGTGCCAGCAGCTTTACCGGCCAGGGGATGGGGGAGACCCAGTACTTC; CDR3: CASSFTGQGMGETQYF
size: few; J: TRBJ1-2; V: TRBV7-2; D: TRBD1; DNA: TGTGCCAGCAGCTTAGCAGACAGGGACAACTATGGCTACACCTTC; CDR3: CASSLADRDNYGYTF
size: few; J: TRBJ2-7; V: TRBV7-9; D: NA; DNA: TGTGCCAGCAGCTTAGTGTCGGCTAGCATCTACGAGCAGTACTTC; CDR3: CASSLVSASIYEQYF
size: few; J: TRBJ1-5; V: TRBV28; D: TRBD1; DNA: TGTGCCAGCAGAAAACCCGGGACAGGGTTTCAGCCCCAGCATTTT; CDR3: CASRKPGTGFQPQHF
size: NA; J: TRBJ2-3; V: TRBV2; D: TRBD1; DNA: TGTGCCAGCAGGGCGACAGGGGGCGGAACAGATACGCAGTATTTT; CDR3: CASRATGGGTDTQYF
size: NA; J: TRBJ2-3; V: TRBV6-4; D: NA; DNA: TGTGCCAGCAGTGACTCAGGCGGTCATGGCCATACGCAGTATTTT; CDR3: CASSDSGGHGHTQYF